Presented here are 32 T cell receptor beta chains from one specimen sequenced in a study of T-cell reconstitution after alpha-beta-depleted transplantation in children (dated by TCRdb to 2016 to 2017). The protocol used for the library was PCR. Instrument on record: Illumina HiSeq 2500. Molecular barcoding was employed in the preparation of TCR libraries, with unique molecular identifiers being used to normalize TCRbeta repertoire quantification. TCRdb passed the public sequencing reads through fastp at Q25 and MiXCR, retaining productive beta sequences. All rows with the same CDR3 protein become a single entry with the most common DNA and genes. For this sample the table gives 200,000 or so distinct CDR3 sequences, of which roughly 6% were detected only once. Approximately 4.1% of the sample is taken by the ten largest. The treatment or condition label corresponds to: allogeneic hematopoietic cell transplantation with graft depleted of TCRalphabeta T cells and CD19 B cells.

This material consisted of PBMCs, taken before TCRalphabeta/CD19-depleted stem cell transplant. These receptors all stem from a girl under three years old with combined immunodeficiency, due to receive a stem cell transplant.

This clonotype has a count of ten or more. The chain has TRBV6-2 or TRBV6-3 and TRBJ2-5; the D is unclear. V was trimmed by 7 bases and J by 4 bases, leaving 4 bases between them. Looked up from germline, CDR1 is MNHEY and CDR2 is SVGEGT. The CDR3 runs 10 residues. CDR3 amino acids: CASKGETQYF. The CDR3 coding sequence is TGTGCCAGCAAAGGAGAGACCCAGTACTTC.

This clonotype showed up many times. The V and J genes are TRBV7-8 and TRBJ2-7; 8 nucleotides align to TRBD2. Germline V gene lookup returns CDR1 SGHVS and CDR2 FQNEAQ. After removal of 5 bases from V and 2 bases from J, the junction contained 17 bases not matched to a gene. The CDR3 runs 18 residues. CDR3 loop: CASSLFVYGTRDPYEQYF. In nucleotides, the CDR3 is TGTGCCAGCAGCCTCTTTGTTTACGGGACTAGGGACCCCTACGAGCAGTACTTC.

Of note for this clonotype: This may stem from a read error, because a much larger clone lies one nucleotide away. The chain uses TRBV5-6 and TRBJ2-3; D is possibly TRBD2 (6 bases). The germline CDR1 and CDR2 sequences are SGHDT and YYEEEE. The V end was cut by 4 bases, the J end by 6 bases, with 12 bases between. This CDR3 spans 13 amino acids. CDR3 sequence (DNA): TGTGCCAGCAGCACCGGGACTTACGATACGCAGTATTTT. Its translation: CASSTGTYDTQYF. The full variable domain, completed using reference TRBV5-6 and TRBJ2-3, is DAGVTQSPTHLIKTRGQQVTLRCSPKSGHDTVSWYQQALGQGPQFIFQYYEEEERQRGNFPDRFSGHQFPNYSSELNVNALLLGDSALYLCASSTGTYDTQYFGPGTRLTVL.

This clonotype has ten or more counts. This rearrangement joins TRBV3-1 to TRBJ2-7; D not certain. Germline assignment: CDR1 LGHDT and CDR2 YNNKEL (reference sequence). V was trimmed by 3 bases and J by 2 bases, leaving 8 bases between them. This CDR3 spans 13 amino acids. DNA of the CDR3: TGTGCCAGCAGCCACAACCGTGCCTACGAGCAGTACTTC. Translation: CASSHNRAYEQYF.

This clonotype was counted between two and nine times. The chain is built from TRBV5-6 and TRBJ1-6; D ambiguous. Germline CDR1 SGHDT, CDR2 YYEEEE. This CDR3 spans 14 amino acids. Trimming left V 0 bases short and J 16 bases short, with 17 bases between. In nucleotides, the CDR3 is TGTGCCAGCAGCTTGGGGGCCCATATGCGGCCACTCCACTTT. Protein sequence: CASSLGAHMRPLHF.

V and J are TRBV27 and TRBJ2-7; 10 bases line up with TRBD2. CDR3 length equals 15 residues. V was clipped by 7 bases and J by 3 bases; unmatched bases: 9. CDR1 and CDR2 (germline): MNHEY, SMNVEV (reference sequence). For the CDR3, the DNA is TGTGCCAGCACCACCACTAGCGGGAACGACTACGAGCAGTACTTC. Protein sequence: CASTTTSGNDYEQYF.

This clonotype was seen repeatedly, ten times or more. This could be a read error, since a much larger clone is one nucleotide away. The chain joins TRBV25-1 to TRBJ2-3; D call uncertain. The CDR3 sequence is 11 residues long. The germline V and J ends were trimmed by 7 bases and 2 bases, with 4 bases remaining between them. CDR1 MGHDK and CDR2 SYGVNS come from the germline V gene. This CDR3 is CASIFTDTQYF. The CDR3, as DNA: TGTGCCAGCATCTTCACAGATACGCAGTATTTT.

This chain links TRBV6-2 or TRBV6-3 with TRBJ2-7; TRBD1 matches at 8 bases. V lost 0 bases, J lost 5 bases, and 3 bases stayed unmatched. The germline CDR1 and CDR2 sequences are MNHEY and SVGEGT. This CDR3 has 14 residues. The CDR3 reads CASSYSRQGNEQYF. The CDR3 DNA is TGTGCCAGCAGTTACTCGCGACAGGGGAACGAGCAGTACTTC.

V usage is TRBV20-1 and J usage is TRBJ2-7, with 8 bases fitting TRBD1. Germline CDR1 is DFQATT and CDR2 is SNEGSKA (reference sequence). After removal of 5 bases from V and 0 bases from J, the junction contained 12 bases not matched to a gene. There are 16 residues in the CDR3. In DNA, the CDR3 is TGCAGTGCTGGGCCCACGGACAGGGCATACTCCTACGAGCAGTACTTC. Translating it yields CSAGPTDRAYSYEQYF.

V and J are TRBV11-2 and TRBJ1-2; TRBD1 matches at 9 bases. The CDR3 length is 15 residues. Germline CDR1 SGHAT, CDR2 FQNNGV. The V segment lost 1 base and the J segment 5 bases; nucleotides outside the gene matches: 5. Written as DNA, the CDR3 is TGTGCCAGCAGCTTAGGGACAGGGGTTTTTTATGGCTACACCTTC. This encodes CASSLGTGVFYGYTF.

This chain connects TRBV13 to TRBJ2-7; 16 bases are a match to TRBD2. Unmatched junction bases numbered 9, after V lost 4 bases and J lost 3 bases. CDR1 is PRHDT and CDR2 is FYEKMQ in the germline V gene (reference sequence). The CDR3 consists of 18 residues. The CDR3 spells CASSSGTSGRAGDYEQYF. The CDR3 coding sequence is TGTGCCAGCAGCTCCGGGACTAGCGGGAGGGCGGGTGACTACGAGCAGTACTTC.

This clonotype has a count of ten or more. The CDR3 here is CASSPQGGARGELFF. The CDR3 nucleotides are TGCGCCAGCAGCCCTCAGGGGGGGGCGAGGGGGGAGCTGTTTTTT. This chain joins TRBV4-3 and TRBJ2-2, with D tentatively TRBD1 or TRBD2 (7 bases each). The germline V and J ends were trimmed by 4 bases and 8 bases, with 17 bases remaining between them. Germline values: CDR1 LGHNA, CDR2 YSLEER. The CDR3 extends over 15 amino acids.

V is TRBV28 and J is TRBJ2-7; D is possibly TRBD1 (8 bases). The CDR3 totals 14 residues. V gave up 5 bases and J gave up 2 bases, with 13 bases separating them. The germline CDR1 and CDR2 sequences are MDHEN and SYDVKM. CDR3 protein: CASSNRGGAYEQYF. CDR3 sequence (DNA): TGTGCCAGCAGTAACAGGGGGGGGGCCTACGAGCAGTACTTC.

This clonotype was observed at least ten times. This chain connects TRBV12-3 or TRBV12-4 to TRBJ2-1, with D unresolved. The CDR3 runs 15 residues. Trimming took off 5 bases at V and 2 bases at J, with 13 bases between the two ends. CDR3 region: CASSPPGSTYNEQFF. The CDR3 region has the DNA TGTGCCAGCAGTCCACCCGGGTCAACCTACAATGAGCAGTTCTTC.

The V call is TRBV6-2 or TRBV6-3, the J call TRBJ1-4; a weak D match, TRBD1 (6 bases). Trimming removed 1 base from V and 3 bases from J, with 9 bases in between. Germline V gives CDR1 MNHEY, CDR2 SVGEGT. CDR3 length: 15 amino acids. The CDR3 DNA sequence: TGTGCCAGCAGTTACTTACAGGGCGCTAATGAAAAACTGTTTTTT. It specifies CASSYLQGANEKLFF.

This clonotype was observed at least ten times. The rearrangement links TRBV6-7 to TRBJ2-3; TRBD2 matches 11 bases. TRBV6-7 is treated as an ORF (open reading frame) with a function not yet certain. Trimming cost V 2 bases and J 5 bases; bases outside gene matches: 12. The length of the CDR3 is 18 residues. In nucleotides, the CDR3 is TGTGCCAGCAGTTACCCGACGGTGGGGCTAGCGGGAGGAGATACGCAGTATTTT. It encodes CASSYPTVGLAGGDTQYF.

This clonotype has a count of ten or more. The chain is built from TRBV6-5 and TRBJ1-5; no clear D. Trimming left V 2 bases short and J 6 bases short, with 11 bases between. The CDR3 consists of 14 residues. Germline loops: CDR1 MNHEY, CDR2 SVGAGI. CDR3 in DNA: TGTGCCAGCAGTTACCCACCGGGTACTCAGCCCCAGCATTTT. This encodes CASSYPPGTQPQHF.

The rearrangement joins TRBV7-6 to TRBJ1-1; the D gene is possibly TRBD1 (6 bases). Trimming removed 0 bases from V and 6 bases from J, with 17 bases in between. CDR1 is SGHVS, CDR2 FNYEAQ, per germline. The CDR3 consists of 16 residues. CDR3 nucleotide sequence: TGTGCCAGCAGCTTAGCGCCTTACAGGGCTTTTTCTGAAGCTTTCTTT. This gives the protein CASSLAPYRAFSEAFF. The variable domain in full, completed from reference TRBV7-6 and TRBJ1-1, reads GAGVSQSPRYKVTKRGQDVALRCDPISGHVSLYWYRQALGQGPEFLTYFNYEAQQDKSGLPNDRFSAERPEGSISTLTIQRTEQRDSAMYRCASSLAPYRAFSEAFFGQGTRLTVV.

In this sample, this clonotype turned up many times. The chain links TRBV25-1 to TRBJ1-2; unclear D gene. Germline CDR1 reads MGHDK; CDR2 reads SYGVNS. The CDR3 is 17 residues long. V lost 7 bases, J lost 0 bases, and 21 bases lay in between. CDR3 DNA sequence: TGTGCCAGCATGGGTCATAGAAAGAGGAAGGCTAACTATGGCTACACCTTC. Translating it yields CASMGHRKRKANYGYTF.

This clonotype was recorded at least ten times. The chain recombines TRBV7-8 with TRBJ2-7; possible D gene TRBD1, 6 bases. CDR1 is SGHVS, CDR2 FQNEAQ, per germline. The V end was cut by 1 base, the J end by 3 bases, with 13 bases between. This CDR3 has 15 residues. In DNA, the CDR3 is TGTGCCAGCAGCTTAGGACACATAGGGGGCTACGAGCAGTACTTC. This sequence encodes CASSLGHIGGYEQYF.

This clonotype was seen repeatedly, ten times or more. The rearrangement links TRBV7-8 to TRBJ1-2; D unresolved. The CDR3 loop spans 14 amino acids. V shed 3 bases and J shed 2 bases, with 10 bases lying between them. Per germline, CDR1 SGHVS and CDR2 FQNEAQ. This CDR3 is CASSFGRLNYGYTF. The CDR3 DNA is TGTGCCAGCAGCTTTGGCAGACTGAACTATGGCTACACCTTC.

This clonotype has at least ten counts. The chain links TRBV4-3 to TRBJ2-7, with a weak D call TRBD1 (6 bases). CDR3 length: 14 residues. Germline CDR1 reads LGHNA; CDR2 reads YSLEER. The V and J ends lost 0 bases and 2 bases respectively, with 8 bases between them. As DNA, the CDR3 is TGCGCCAGCAGCCAAGACAGGGGACCCTACGAGCAGTACTTC. This gives the protein CASSQDRGPYEQYF.

This clonotype was counted ten times or more. This chain joins TRBV7-8 and TRBJ2-1; 7 bases are a match to TRBD1. This CDR3 contains 11 residues. Germline CDR1 SGHVS, CDR2 FQNEAQ. V lost 4 bases to trimming and J lost 9 bases; unmatched junction nucleotides: 0. The CDR3 sequence: CASSSGGEQFF. The CDR3 region has the DNA TGTGCCAGCAGCTCAGGGGGTGAGCAGTTCTTC.

This clonotype came up many times. The chain recombines TRBV28 with TRBJ1-2, with a tentative D call TRBD1 (5 bases). CDR3 length: 13 residues. Germline CDR1 and CDR2: MDHEN and SYDVKM. Deletions cut 6 bases from V and 4 bases from J, with 12 bases between. The CDR3 sequence: CASRRRQFYGYTF. CDR3 bases: TGTGCCAGCAGAAGACGACAGTTCTATGGCTACACCTTC.

This clonotype was detected many times. In nucleotides, the CDR3 is TGCGCCAGCAGCGGCCGGGACAGGAACACCGGGGAGCTGTTTTTT. It codes for CASSGRDRNTGELFF. The V and J genes are TRBV5-1 and TRBJ2-2; 7 bases are a match to TRBD1. The CDR3 has 15 residues. The V segment lost 4 bases and the J segment 1 base; nucleotides outside the gene matches: 4. In germline, CDR1 is SGHRS, CDR2 YFSETQ. Based on the CDR3 plus reference TRBV5-1 and TRBJ2-2, the full variable domain is KAGVTQTPRYLIKTRGQQVTLSCSPISGHRSVSWYQQTPGQGLQFLFEYFSETQRNKGNFPGRFSGRQFSNSRSEMNVSTLELGDSALYLCASSGRDRNTGELFFGEGSRLTVL.

This clonotype was recorded at least ten times. The chain combines TRBV20-1 with TRBJ1-1; D might be TRBD1 (6 bases). This CDR3 is built from 15 residues. Germline V lookup: CDR1 DFQATT, CDR2 SNEGSKA (reference sequence). V was cut by 3 bases and J by 2 bases, with 16 bases left in between. As DNA, the CDR3 is TGCAGTGCTAGTATGGCAACAGGGTTTAACACTGAAGCTTTCTTT. Amino acids: CSASMATGFNTEAFF.

The sample holds many counts of this clonotype. V is TRBV18 and J is TRBJ2-5; D gene uncertain. In germline, CDR1 is KGHSH, CDR2 LQKENI. CDR3 length equals 12 residues. The germline V and J ends were trimmed by 2 bases and 0 bases, with 1 base remaining between them. The CDR3 is CASSPDQETQYF. CDR3 sequence (DNA): TGTGCCAGCTCACCAGACCAAGAGACCCAGTACTTC.

This clonotype was observed a few times. The gene calls are TRBV4-2 and TRBJ2-5; 13 bases map to TRBD2. CDR1 and CDR2 (germline): LGHNA, YNFKEQ. V dropped 0 bases and J dropped 3; count of bases not matched to a gene: 10. CDR3 length equals 19 residues. The CDR3 nucleotides read TGTGCCAGCAGCCAAGATCCCGAGACGGGACTAGCGGGGAAAGAGACCCAGTACTTC. Its protein product is CASSQDPETGLAGKETQYF.

This clonotype was counted between two and nine times. The chain joins TRBV18 to TRBJ1-1; no reliable D call. V lost 1 base and J 4 bases, leaving 10 bases between the germline ends. The V gene's germline CDR1 is KGHSH and CDR2 LQKENI. The CDR3 has 14 amino acids. The CDR3 protein is CASSPHSVGTEAFF. In DNA form, the CDR3 reads TGTGCCAGCTCACCACACAGCGTCGGCACTGAAGCTTTCTTT.

This clonotype was counted at least ten times. The chain has TRBV29-1 and TRBJ2-2; TRBD2 aligns across 14 bases. CDR3 length: 16 amino acids. V lost 5 bases to trimming and J lost 1 base; unmatched junction nucleotides: 3. The germline V gene has CDR1 SQVTM and CDR2 ANQGSEA. CDR3 sequence (DNA): TGCAGCGTTACCGGGACTAGCGGGGGGAACACCGGGGAGCTGTTTTTT. This sequence encodes CSVTGTSGGNTGELFF.

This clonotype has at least ten counts. The V gene is TRBV27, the J gene TRBJ2-2; 7 bases are shared with TRBD2. CDR3 size: 16 residues. V shed 7 bases and J 5 bases; nucleotides not matched to a gene: 13. Germline V gene data show CDR1 as MNHEY and CDR2 as SMNVEV (reference sequence). The chain's CDR3 is CASIRAGQEGTGELFF. For the CDR3, the DNA is TGTGCCAGCATCCGAGCGGGGCAGGAGGGTACCGGGGAGCTGTTTTTT.

This clonotype has ten or more counts. The rearrangement links TRBV28 to TRBJ2-7, with D maybe TRBD2 (6 bases). Germline CDR1 reads MDHEN; CDR2 reads SYDVKM. This CDR3 has 14 residues. Trimming took off 2 bases at V and 4 bases at J, with 12 bases between the two ends. DNA for the CDR3: TGTGCCAGCAGTTTAGTTGATCGGGAGTACGAGCAGTACTTC. It translates to CASSLVDREYEQYF.